This TCR beta chain was captured in a study of PD-1 blockade in classical Hodgkin lymphoma. On the study more broadly: Patients were infused with nivolumab 3 mg/kg every 2 weeks. General study points: CD4+ TCR diversity climbed significantly by C4D1, unlike CD8+ TCR diversity. Newly diagnosed patients were said to have less baseline TCR diversity than healthy donors did. Complete responders started with a diversity level that resembled newly diagnosed patients at baseline.

Patients all relapsed after autologous stem cell transplantation, and there was variation in brentuximab vedotin exposure. CDR3 length: 19 residues. In germline, CDR1 is LGHNA, CDR2 YNFKEQ. V dropped 3 bases and J dropped 0; count of bases not matched to a gene: 7. In the case of this clone: The antigen is undetermined.

The table came from immunoSEQ multiplex PCR; TCRdb's copy has only in-frame clones and leaves some out. The table records 72,000 or so clones, more than 85% of them present only once. The chain uses TRBV4-2 and TRBJ2-1, with TRBD2 identical over 14 bases. This specimen consisted of peripheral blood mononuclear cells (PBMCs), obtained at baseline. The origin of this receptor is a human donor with classical Hodgkin lymphoma. The chain's CDR3 is CASSHPEGLAGVSYNEQFF. The DNA of the CDR3 is TGTGCCAGCAGCCATCCAGAGGGACTAGCGGGGGTCTCCTACAATGAGCAGTTCTTC.